Below, 29 T cell receptor beta chains from the same sample are listed, as sequenced in a study of blood T cell repertoires in COVID-19. Assay used: immunoSEQ multiplex PCR; TCRdb lists only in-frame clones, some missing. The sample gives roughly 86,000 clones, approximately 83% of which show up once; approximately 2% is in the top ten. What was sequenced was peripheral blood. Receptors originate from a woman in her 70s with acute or convalescent COVID-19.

The chain links TRBV18 to TRBJ1-2; D might be TRBD1 (5 bases). In germline, CDR1 is KGHSH, CDR2 LQKENI. This CDR3 is built from 14 residues. V was pared by 6 bases and J by 4 bases, with 15 bases between. Written as DNA, the CDR3 is TGTGCCAGCTCCGTAATACAGGAATTCTATGGCTACACCTTC. Its protein is CASSVIQEFYGYTF.

This rearrangement joins TRBV5-1 to TRBJ1-3, with D possibly TRBD1 on 5 matching bases. The CDR3 consists of 16 residues. From germline, CDR1 is SGHRS and CDR2 YFSETQ. The ends were cut back, 4 bases at V and 0 bases at J, with 14 bases in the middle. CDR3 in amino acids: CASSMTDPRSGNTIYF. Written as DNA, the CDR3 is TGCGCCAGCAGCATGACAGATCCCCGCTCTGGAAACACCATATATTTT.

This chain links TRBV6-6 with TRBJ1-5; no clear D. CDR1 and CDR2 (germline): MNHNY, SVGAGI (reference sequence). The CDR3 has 15 residues. The V end lost 4 bases, the J end lost 0 bases, and 10 bases lay between the germline ends. The CDR3 region has the DNA TGTGCCAGCAGTTCGACGGAGATTAGCAATCAGCCCCAGCATTTT. This gives the protein CASSSTEISNQPQHF.

The V gene is TRBV28, the J gene TRBJ1-1, with 12 bases identical to TRBD1. CDR3 size: 15 residues. The germline gives CDR1 MDHEN, CDR2 SYDVKM. After removal of 4 bases from V and 4 bases from J, the junction contained 4 bases not matched to a gene. This chain's CDR3 is CASSSPGQGATEAFF. CDR3 bases: TGTGCCAGCAGTTCACCGGGACAGGGGGCCACTGAAGCTTTCTTT.

The chain joins TRBV12-3 or TRBV12-4 to TRBJ1-1; 7 bases line up with TRBD1. V shed 4 bases and J 4 bases; nucleotides not matched to a gene: 3. The CDR3 is 13 amino acids. The CDR3 nucleotides are TGTGCCAGCAGTTCCTACAGGGGCACTGAAGCTTTCTTT. Amino acids: CASSSYRGTEAFF.

The rearrangement uses TRBV24-1 and TRBJ2-2; tentatively, D is TRBD1 (5 bases). The ends were cut back, 3 bases at V and 0 bases at J, with 10 bases in the middle. The CDR3 runs to 16 residues. Per germline, CDR1 KGHDR and CDR2 SFDVKD. The CDR3: CATSDTTGPNTGELFF. CDR3 coding DNA: TGTGCCACCAGTGATACTACAGGACCGAACACCGGGGAGCTGTTTTTT.

The V call is TRBV5-1, the J call TRBJ2-3; D is perhaps TRBD2 (5 bases). V was trimmed by 7 bases and J by 5 bases, leaving 14 bases between them. The germline V gene encodes CDR1 SGHRS and CDR2 YFSETQ. CDR3 length: 13 residues. This CDR3 reads CASGGEAEDTQYF. The CDR3 nucleotides are TGCGCCAGCGGTGGGGAAGCGGAAGATACGCAGTATTTT.

The chain employs TRBV7-9 and TRBJ1-2, with a weak D call TRBD1 (6 bases). From germline, CDR1 is SEHNR and CDR2 FQNEAQ (reference sequence). V shed 3 bases and J shed 6 bases, with 14 bases lying between them. This CDR3 has 14 residues. The CDR3 nucleotides read TGTGCCAGCAGCTTGGGGGCTGCAGGGGATGGCTACACCTTC. Its translation is CASSLGAAGDGYTF.

This clone has a handful of counts. The chain couples TRBV18 to TRBJ2-5; D is possibly TRBD2 (7 bases). CDR1 is KGHSH and CDR2 is LQKENI in the germline V gene. The CDR3 has 16 amino acids. Between the trimmed V and J ends, which lost 4 bases and 3 bases, there was a span of 18 bases. The CDR3 sequence: CASSQNREGGEETQYF. CDR3 nucleotide sequence: TGTGCCAGCTCACAAAACCGAGAGGGGGGGGAAGAGACCCAGTACTTC.

V gene TRBV2 combines with J gene TRBJ1-2; D possibly corresponds to TRBD1 (5 bases). Looked up from germline, CDR1 is SNHLY and CDR2 is FYNNEI. This CDR3 spans 16 amino acids. Trimming took off 6 bases at V and 2 bases at J, with 19 bases between the two ends. CDR3 protein: CASRHGGSLPNYGYTF. CDR3 in DNA: TGTGCCAGCAGACACGGGGGGTCTTTGCCCAACTATGGCTACACCTTC.

This chain connects TRBV7-8 to TRBJ1-1; TRBD1 agrees at 7 bases. This CDR3 is built from 15 residues. CDR1 and CDR2 from the germline V gene are SGHVS and FQNEAQ. J was trimmed by 5 bases and V by 1 base; bases with no gene match: 7. For the CDR3, the DNA is TGTGCCAGCAGCTTAGTGAGGGGGCGTGAAACTGAAGCTTTCTTT. Amino acids: CASSLVRGRETEAFF.

The V and J genes are TRBV9 and TRBJ1-1, with 8 positions matching TRBD1. The CDR3 extends over 19 amino acids. Germline loops: CDR1 SGDLS, CDR2 YYNGEE. Unmatched junction bases numbered 14, after V lost 0 bases and J lost 1 base. The CDR3 region is CASSVATRGQVLGNTEAFF. The CDR3 DNA is TGTGCCAGCAGCGTAGCTACGCGGGGACAGGTCTTGGGGAACACTGAAGCTTTCTTT.

DNA for the CDR3: TGTGCCAGCTCACCGTCCGTCCCAGATACGCAGTATTTT. Its translation: CASSPSVPDTQYF. The chain couples TRBV18 to TRBJ2-3; D gene uncertain. The CDR3 is made up of 13 amino acids. Trimming took off 3 bases at V and 4 bases at J, with 8 bases between the two ends. The germline CDR1 and CDR2 sequences are KGHSH and LQKENI. The full variable domain, with the rest looked up from reference TRBV18 and TRBJ2-3, is NAGVMQNPRHLVRRRGQEARLRCSPMKGHSHVYWYRQLPEEGLKFMVYLQKENIIDESGMPKERFSAEFPKEGPSILRIQQVVRGDSAAYFCASSPSVPDTQYFGPGTRLTVL.

The chain recombines TRBV10-3 with TRBJ1-2; weak D call: TRBD1 (5 bases). CDR3 length equals 13 residues. The germline V and J ends were trimmed by 0 bases and 8 bases, with 10 bases remaining between them. Germline values: CDR1 ENHRY, CDR2 SYGVKD. DNA for the CDR3: TGTGCCATCAGTGAGTCGGGGCGTGAGGGCTACACCTTC. Protein sequence: CAISESGREGYTF.

V gene TRBV11-2 combines with J gene TRBJ2-1; D ambiguous. Germline assignment: CDR1 SGHAT and CDR2 FQNNGV. V dropped 3 bases and J dropped 0 bases, with 12 bases sitting between them. The CDR3 spans 16 residues. DNA for the CDR3: TGTGCCAGCAGCTTTGGCAGATTAAGCTCCTACAATGAGCAGTTCTTC. This gives the protein CASSFGRLSSYNEQFF.

J is TRBJ2-2 and V is TRBV28; D call uncertain. The V and J ends lost 5 bases and 2 bases respectively, with 21 bases between them. The CDR3 loop spans 18 amino acids. Germline V lookup: CDR1 MDHEN, CDR2 SYDVKM. The chain's CDR3 is CASSPYDISQLNTGELFF. The CDR3 nucleotides are TGTGCCAGCAGTCCCTACGACATCTCGCAACTTAACACCGGGGAGCTGTTTTTT.

This clone has just one count. The gene calls are TRBV5-1 and TRBJ1-2, with TRBD1 matching 8 bases. The J segment lost 7 bases and the V segment lost 0 bases, leaving 5 bases of the junction unmatched. This CDR3 is built from 14 residues. The germline gives CDR1 SGHRS, CDR2 YFSETQ. The CDR3 DNA is TGCGCCAGCAGCTTGGCCCAGGGGGCGAGTGGCTACACCTTC. Amino acids: CASSLAQGASGYTF.

The rearrangement links TRBV4-2 to TRBJ1-5; D gene ambiguous. V was pared by 0 bases and J by 0 bases, with 15 bases between. The germline V gene has CDR1 LGHNA and CDR2 YNFKEQ. This CDR3 has 18 amino acids. CDR3 in DNA: TGTGCCAGCAGCCAAGATACCAGATCGTACGATAGCAATCAGCCCCAGCATTTT. Protein sequence: CASSQDTRSYDSNQPQHF.

V is TRBV12-3 or TRBV12-4 and J is TRBJ1-5, with no clear D. V lost 4 bases and J lost 0, with 4 bases in between. This CDR3 comprises 13 residues. Here the CDR3 DNA reads TGTGCCAGCAGTTACAGTAGCAATCAGCCCCAGCATTTT. Translating gives CASSYSSNQPQHF.

This clone has a single count. The chain recombines TRBV5-6 with TRBJ2-7, with 9 bases identical to TRBD2. Germline V CDR1 and CDR2: SGHDT, YYEEEE. V gave up 4 bases and J gave up 0 bases; unmatched junction bases: 5. There are 15 residues in the CDR3. CDR3 loop: CASSNSGGSSYEQYF. DNA for the CDR3: TGTGCCAGCAGCAATAGCGGGGGAAGCTCCTACGAGCAGTACTTC.

The chain has TRBV2 and TRBJ1-5, with 7 bases that match TRBD1. The germline CDR1 and CDR2 sequences are SNHLY and FYNNEI. The V segment lost 7 bases and the J segment 8 bases; nucleotides outside the gene matches: 5. The CDR3 spans 12 residues. The DNA of the CDR3 is TGTGCCAGCAAGGAGGGGGCCAAGCCCCAGCATTTT. Translation gives CASKEGAKPQHF.

The J gene is TRBJ2-2, the V gene TRBV11-2; a possible D gene is TRBD2 (6 bases). Germline V CDR1 and CDR2: SGHAT, FQNNGV. Trimming shortened V by 5 bases and J by 6 bases, and 10 bases separated the two germline ends. This CDR3 comprises 13 residues. This CDR3 is CASSPPGAGELFF. CDR3 coding DNA: TGTGCCAGCAGCCCGCCGGGGGCCGGGGAGCTGTTTTTT. The entire variable domain, with the rest obtained from reference TRBV11-2 and TRBJ2-2, is as follows: EAGVAQSPRYKIIEKRQSVAFWCNPISGHATLYWYQQILGQGPKLLIQFQNNGVVDDSQLPKDRFSAERLKGVDSTLKIQPAKLEDSAVYLCASSPPGAGELFFGEGSRLTVL.

This clone was seen a single time. J is TRBJ2-7 and V is TRBV10-1, with TRBD1 as a possible D gene (6 bases). Deletions cut 6 bases from V and 9 bases from J, with 18 bases between. The CDR3 consists of 13 residues. Germline loops: CDR1 WNHNN, CDR2 SYGVQD (reference sequence). In DNA form, the CDR3 reads TGCGCCAGCAGCGAAACACAGGGTATGGGGCAGTACTTC. This translates into CASSETQGMGQYF.

The chain uses TRBV12-2 and TRBJ2-7; TRBD2 reflects the table's D call only, with no check against the DNA. TRBV12-2 is a recognized pseudogene. The CDR3 is 14 amino acids. The CDR3 DNA is TGTGCAAGTCGCTTAGTATCCCTCGGCTACGAGCAGTACTTC. Its translation is CASRLVSLGYEQYF.

The chain is built from TRBV14 and TRBJ2-3; 8 positions agree with TRBD1. The CDR3 is 17 residues long. CDR1 is SGHDN and CDR2 is FVKESK in the germline V gene. Trimming removed 0 bases from V and 2 bases from J; junction bases left unmatched: 7. The CDR3 DNA follows: TGTGCCAGCAGCCAAGAGGGGACAGGCAAATTCACAGATACGCAGTATTTT. It specifies CASSQEGTGKFTDTQYF.

The chain links TRBV2 to TRBJ1-5; TRBD1 agrees at 10 bases. J gave up 3 bases and V 6 bases, and 20 bases lay outside the gene matches. This CDR3 contains 20 residues. CDR1 and CDR2 (germline): SNHLY, FYNNEI. Here the CDR3 DNA reads TGTGCCAGCAGCCCCCGGCGGGACAGGGGTCGGGGGAATGCCAATCAGCCCCAGCATTTT. Translated, it gives CASSPRRDRGRGNANQPQHF.

The chain is built from TRBV5-1 and TRBJ2-1; unclear D gene. Looked up from germline, CDR1 is SGHRS and CDR2 is YFSETQ. The CDR3 runs 14 residues. V was clipped by 0 bases and J by 5 bases, with 9 bases between them. The CDR3 region is CASSLAFQNNEQFF. The CDR3 DNA follows: TGCGCCAGCAGCTTGGCATTCCAAAACAATGAGCAGTTCTTC.

The chain recombines TRBV2 with TRBJ1-1; D is possibly TRBD1 (5 bases). The V gene lost 8 bases and the J gene lost 8 bases, with 12 bases spanning the gap. CDR1 and CDR2 (germline): SNHLY, FYNNEI. The CDR3 contains 11 residues. In nucleotides, the CDR3 is TGTGCCAGCGGGTACTACAGGGAAGCTTTCTTT. It encodes CASGYYREAFF.

This sequence joins TRBV5-1 and TRBJ2-1, with TRBD2 matching over 11 bases. V gave up 1 base and J gave up 4 bases; unmatched junction bases: 1. Per germline, CDR1 SGHRS and CDR2 YFSETQ. The CDR3 spans 15 residues. The CDR3 coding sequence is TGCGCCAGCAGCTTGTCTAGCGGGGGGTACAATGAGCAGTTCTTC. Protein: CASSLSSGGYNEQFF.